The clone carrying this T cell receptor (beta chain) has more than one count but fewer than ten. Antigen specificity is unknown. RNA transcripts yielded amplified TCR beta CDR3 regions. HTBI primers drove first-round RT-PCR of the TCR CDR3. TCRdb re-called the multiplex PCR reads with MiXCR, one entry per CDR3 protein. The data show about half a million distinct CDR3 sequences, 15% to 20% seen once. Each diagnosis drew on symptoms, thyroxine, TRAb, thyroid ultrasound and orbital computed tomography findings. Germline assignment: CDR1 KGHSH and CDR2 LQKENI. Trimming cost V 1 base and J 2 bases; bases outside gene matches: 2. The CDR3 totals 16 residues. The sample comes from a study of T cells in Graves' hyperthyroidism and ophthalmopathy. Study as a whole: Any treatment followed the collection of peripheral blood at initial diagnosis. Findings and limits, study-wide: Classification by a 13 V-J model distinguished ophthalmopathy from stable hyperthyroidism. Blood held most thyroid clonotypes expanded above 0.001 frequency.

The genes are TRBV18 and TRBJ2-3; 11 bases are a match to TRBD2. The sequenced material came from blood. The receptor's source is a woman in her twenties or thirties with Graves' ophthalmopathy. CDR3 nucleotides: TGTGCCAGCTCACCACTAGCGGGAGGGATCACAGATACGCAGTATTTT. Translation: CASSPLAGGITDTQYF.